What follows are 2 T cell receptor beta chains derived from one specimen sequenced in a study of T-cell reconstitution after alpha-beta-depleted transplantation in children. Unique molecular identifiers were used to barcode this TCRbeta library. MiXCR, run by TCRdb on the PCR reads, gives a single entry per CDR3 protein. The data contain 300,000 to 400,000 distinct CDR3 sequences, around 15% of them seen just once; the ten biggest clones take up approximately 44%. The source was PBMCs, mostly from graft donor cells, collected 360 days after TCRalphabeta/CD19-depleted stem cell transplant. The receptor set was obtained from a male patient aged 2-15 years who had a stem cell transplant for acute lymphoblastic leukemia, so the T cells may come from the graft donor.

V usage is TRBV7-9 and J usage is TRBJ2-7, with TRBD1 as a possible D gene (6 bases). CDR1 and CDR2 from the germline V gene are SEHNR and FQNEAQ (reference sequence). The CDR3 has 14 amino acids. V was cut by 3 bases and J by 4 bases, with 13 bases left in between. This CDR3 is CASSFNRVGYEQYF. The CDR3 bases are TGTGCCAGCAGCTTCAACAGGGTCGGGTACGAGCAGTACTTC.

This clonotype has more than one count but fewer than ten. The J gene is TRBJ1-5, the V gene TRBV2; D call uncertain. Germline V gene data show CDR1 as SNHLY and CDR2 as FYNNEI. V lost 3 bases to trimming and J lost 2 bases, with 11 bases between them. The CDR3 totals 15 residues. CDR3 in DNA: TGTGCCAGCAGTGACAGCGGACCGCGCAATCAGCCCCAGCATTTT. This codes for CASSDSGPRNQPQHF.